One and the same sample provided the 2 T cell receptor beta chains below, sequenced in a study of T cell responses to AZD1222 COVID-19 vaccine. TCRdb's table, derived via immunoSEQ multiplex PCR, lists solely in-frame clones and lacks some. The table records fewer than 250,000 clones, approximately 92% of them present only once. Sequenced material: peripheral blood, taken on day 0 of AZD1222 vaccination. These receptors came from an adult in good health.

Turning to this clone: Its ends do not fully match the called genes, so a read error is possible. The chain links TRBV7-2 to TRBJ1-3, with no clear D. CDR1 and CDR2 from the germline V gene are SGHTA and FQGNSA. The CDR3 covers 15 residues. As DNA, the CDR3 is TGTGCCAGCAGTTTAGGCGGAACTCAAGGAAACACCATATATTTT. Residues: CASSLGGTQGNTIYF.

The rearrangement links TRBV5-8 to TRBJ1-2, with 7 bases that match TRBD1. The CDR3 length is 18 residues. The V segment lost 2 bases and the J segment 2 bases; nucleotides outside the gene matches: 15. The germline CDR1 and CDR2 sequences are SGHTS and YDEGEE. CDR3: CASSFYRDSQTINYGYTF. The CDR3 nucleotides are TGTGCCAGCAGCTTTTACCGGGACAGCCAAACCATAAACTATGGCTACACCTTC.